The 27 T cell receptor beta chains below all came from one sample that was sequenced in a study of tumor and adjacent non-tumor tissue in lung cancer. The library came from three nested PCR rounds adapted from ARM-PCR protocols. TCRdb recomputed calls from the multiplex PCR reads with MiXCR, one row per CDR3 protein. The sample lists about 68,000 distinct CDR3 sequences, 50% to 60% seen once, with around 20% in the top ten. RNA was extracted from bulk tissue without any cell sorting. The sequencing sample was made of lung tumor tissue. These receptors were taken from a man in his fifties or sixties with non-small cell lung cancer.

Concerning this clonotype: Since no conserved phenylalanine or tryptophan closes the CDR3, a read error is the likely cause. The chain couples TRBV11-2 to TRBJ2-3; unclear D gene. In germline, CDR1 is SGHAT, CDR2 FQNNGV. The CDR3 is made up of 15 amino acids. V lost 3 bases to trimming and J lost 4 bases, with 14 bases between them. The CDR3: CASSLDRGSADTQYI. The DNA of the CDR3 is TGTGCCAGCAGCTTGGATCGCGGATCGGCAGATACGCAGTATATT.

Turning to this clonotype: This could be a read error, since a much larger clone is one nucleotide away. The chain joins TRBV12-3 or TRBV12-4 to TRBJ2-1; D might be TRBD1 (5 bases). V dropped 6 bases and J dropped 7 bases, with 19 bases sitting between them. The CDR3 has 15 residues. In nucleotides, the CDR3 is TGTGCCAGCAGCATGGGGCCGGTGGCAGGGAATGAGCAGTTCTTC. It is translated as CASSMGPVAGNEQFF.

The chain joins TRBV6-1 to TRBJ2-5, with D possibly being TRBD2 (5 bases). This CDR3 has 14 residues. Trimming cost V 6 bases and J 7 bases, with 18 bases left between them. Germline V CDR1 and CDR2: MNHNS, SASEGT. CDR3 in amino acids: CASRARARAVTQYF. The CDR3 coding sequence is TGTGCCAGCAGGGCCAGAGCGAGGGCGGTGACCCAGTACTTC.

The chain is built from TRBV28 and TRBJ2-7, with D perhaps being TRBD1 or TRBD2 (5 bases each). CDR1 MDHEN and CDR2 SYDVKM come from the germline V gene. Trimming removed 8 bases at V and 9 bases at J, with 23 bases between. The CDR3 covers 14 residues. CDR3 amino acids: CASGTGAGVSAQYF. For the CDR3, the DNA is TGTGCCAGCGGTACCGGGGCAGGAGTTTCCGCGCAGTACTTC.

This clonotype showed up just a few times. The germline gene is not matched at one end of the junction; a read error may be the cause. The V call is TRBV11-2, the J call TRBJ1-5; D gene unclear. CDR3 length equals 13 residues. Germline-derived CDR1 and CDR2 are SGHAT and FQNNGV. The CDR3 sequence: CASSLAPDQPQHF. CDR3 DNA: TGTGCCAGCAGCTTAGCCCCCGATCAGCCTCAGCATTTT.

Points on this clonotype: A much larger clone differs by one base, so this may be a read error. The genes are TRBV5-1 and TRBJ2-3; no reliable D call. The germline gives CDR1 SGHRS, CDR2 YFSETQ. The length of the CDR3 is 16 residues. The CDR3 bases are TGCCCCAGCAGGCTTCTCAGCAGGAGATCCACAGATACGCAGTATTTT. It is translated as CPSRLLSRRSTDTQYF.

This chain uses TRBV28 with TRBJ2-3; D unclear. With 9 bases removed from V and 6 bases from J, the gap between germline ends came to 13 bases. Germline V gene sequence: CDR1 MDHEN, CDR2 SYDVKM. There are 12 residues in the CDR3. This CDR3 reads CASGSEMDTQYF. In DNA, the CDR3 is TGTGCCAGTGGTTCCGAGATGGATACGCAGTATTTT.

Regarding this clonotype: A read error may explain this, as a much larger clone is one base away. The chain couples TRBV11-2 to TRBJ2-3; the match to TRBD2 covers 8 bases. Germline V gene data show CDR1 as SGHAT and CDR2 as FQNNGV. The CDR3 is 16 residues long. The CDR3 region has the DNA TGTGTCAGCAGCTCACATTACAGGACTAGCATAGATACGCAGTATTTT. This codes for CVSSSHYRTSIDTQYF.

A few counts support this clonotype. Being one base from a much bigger clone, this may be a read error. The gene calls are TRBV6-5 and TRBJ2-7; D is unclear. This CDR3 region has 12 residues. The V gene's germline CDR1 is MNHEY and CDR2 SVGAGI. The DNA for the CDR3 is TGTGCCAGCAGTTCCAGAGGCTACGATCAGTACTTC. As protein: CASSSRGYDQYF.

This clonotype was recorded at least ten times. This rearrangement joins TRBV6-6 to TRBJ2-7, with 8 bases matching TRBD1. V shed 6 bases, J shed 3 bases, and the junction held 10 bases outside the gene matches. Germline assignment: CDR1 MNHNY and CDR2 SVGAGI (reference sequence). CDR3 length: 15 amino acids. CDR3 bases: TGTGCCAGCAGCTCTGACAGGGGCGGAAACTACGAGCAGTACTTC. Amino acid sequence: CASSSDRGGNYEQYF.

Concerning this clonotype itself: A read error may account for a junction end that differs from germline. V gene TRBV5-1 combines with J gene TRBJ2-2; 7 positions agree with TRBD1. Per the germline V gene, CDR1 is SGHRS and CDR2 is YFSETQ. This CDR3 region has 15 residues. The CDR3 loop is CTSSSGQRNTGELFF. DNA of the CDR3: TGCACCAGCAGCTCGGGACAGCGGAACACCGGGGAGCTGTTTTTT.

This clonotype has a single count. The junction and the germline gene differ at one end; a read error may be behind it. V is TRBV28 and J is TRBJ1-1; D not certain. The CDR3 runs 13 residues. Germline CDR1 reads MDHEN; CDR2 reads SYDVKM. The CDR3 protein is CAISLRRIPEAFF. In nucleotides, the CDR3 is TGTGCCATCAGTTTACGCCGAATCCCTGAAGCTTTCTTT.

Comment on this clonotype: With a much larger clone just one base away, this may be a read error. The J gene is TRBJ2-7, the V gene TRBV20-1; 11 bases line up with TRBD2. The length of the CDR3 is 14 residues. The germline V gene has CDR1 DFQATT and CDR2 SNEGSKA (reference sequence). The junction had 6 bases not matched to a gene; V was cut back by 5 bases and J by 3 bases. The chain's CDR3 is CSAGGLADGYEQYF. CDR3 DNA sequence: TGCAGTGCTGGGGGACTAGCGGATGGCTACGAGCAGTACTTC.

This clonotype occurred a few times. The V call is TRBV11-2, the J call TRBJ2-1; TRBD2 agrees at 7 bases. V was clipped by 3 bases and J by 5 bases; unmatched bases: 4. CDR3 length: 14 amino acids. Germline values: CDR1 SGHAT, CDR2 FQNNGV. CDR3 sequence: CASSLAGANNEQFF. As DNA, the CDR3 is TGTGCCAGCAGCTTGGCGGGAGCAAACAATGAGCAGTTCTTC.

This clonotype was seen ten or more times. CDR3 loop: CASSQALGAAYEQYF. CDR3 nucleotide sequence: TGCGCCAGCAGCCAAGCCCTTGGGGCCGCCTACGAGCAGTACTTC. The V and J genes are TRBV4-1 and TRBJ2-7; TRBD1 might be the D (5 bases). Between the trimmed V and J ends, which lost 1 base and 2 bases, there was a span of 12 bases. This CDR3 is 15 amino acids long. The germline CDR1 and CDR2 sequences are MGHRA and YSYEKL.

CDR3 sequence: CASSSTGNAEAFF. The DNA of the CDR3 is TGCGCCAGCAGCTCGACCGGTAACGCTGAAGCTTTCTTT. This chain links TRBV5-1 with TRBJ1-1; D unresolved. Germline loops: CDR1 SGHRS, CDR2 YFSETQ. This CDR3 comprises 13 residues. The V end lost 3 bases, the J end lost 6 bases, and 12 bases lay between the germline ends.

This clonotype was seen at least ten times. The V call is TRBV28, the J call TRBJ2-1; D may be TRBD2 (6 bases). CDR1 and CDR2 from the germline V gene are MDHEN and SYDVKM. The CDR3 has 17 amino acids. The V gene lost 6 bases and the J gene lost 11 bases, with 29 bases spanning the gap. In DNA form, the CDR3 reads TGTGCCAGCAGCTACCCCCGGGGACTCAAGGAGGGAACTCAGCAGTTCTTC. This translates into CASSYPRGLKEGTQQFF.

This clonotype was seen a few times. The chain links TRBV5-1 to TRBJ2-3; D assignment may be TRBD1 or TRBD2 (6 bases each). The CDR3 extends over 16 amino acids. Trimming took 8 bases from V and 1 from J, leaving 20 bases between them. Looked up from germline, CDR1 is SGHRS and CDR2 is YFSETQ. In DNA, the CDR3 is TGCGCCAGTCACCTGGGGGCCGGGAGCGGCACAGATACGCAGTATTTT. As protein: CASHLGAGSGTDTQYF.

About this clonotype: An end of the junction does not agree with germline; a read error may underlie this. The gene calls are TRBV11-2 and TRBJ2-1; D may be TRBD2 (7 bases). CDR1 is SGHAT and CDR2 is FQNNGV in the germline V gene. There are 15 residues in the CDR3. The chain's CDR3 is CASSPSCGGSYEQLF. CDR3 nucleotide sequence: TGTGCCAGCAGCCCTTCTTGCGGGGGCAGTTATGAGCAGCTCTTC.

This clonotype was seen many times. The gene calls are TRBV29-1 and TRBJ2-7; D is undetermined. The CDR3 is 12 amino acids. Trimming cost V 7 bases and J 0 bases, with 10 bases left between them. CDR1 is SQVTM, CDR2 ANQGSEA, per germline. CDR3 DNA: TGCAGCGCCTATGACAACTCCTACGAGCAGTACTTC. This encodes CSAYDNSYEQYF.

This clonotype was observed a single time. The junction departs from the called germline gene at one end, perhaps through a read error. The V gene is TRBV29-1, the J gene TRBJ1-2, with TRBD1 identical over 9 bases. CDR1 and CDR2 (germline): SQVTM, ANQGSEA. CDR3 length: 13 residues. CDR3: CSVPPGQGCGYTF. CDR3 DNA: TGTAGCGTTCCCCCGGGACAGGGTTGTGGCTACACCTTC.

Regarding this clonotype: This may be a read error: a much more frequent sequence differs by one nucleotide. The rearrangement links TRBV5-1 to TRBJ2-1, with a possible D match to TRBD2 (6 bases). The V and J ends lost 5 bases and 1 base respectively, with 13 bases between them. The germline V gene has CDR1 SGHRS and CDR2 YFSETQ. The CDR3 is made up of 15 amino acids. The DNA of the CDR3 is TGCGCCAGCAGATCGGGACTGGGTTCCTACAATGAGCAGTTCTTC. As protein: CASRSGLGSYNEQFF.

The chain uses TRBV7-9 and TRBJ2-7, with 7 bases that match TRBD2. Trimming took 5 bases from V and 4 from J; bases not matched to a gene: 8. The CDR3 runs 14 residues. CDR1 and CDR2 from the germline V gene are SEHNR and FQNEAQ (reference sequence). The CDR3 is CASSNNGRRYEQYF. The DNA of the CDR3 is TGTGCCAGCAGCAATAACGGGAGGAGGTACGAGCAGTACTTC.

In its sample, this clonotype was seen many times. The V call is TRBV7-9, the J call TRBJ2-3; TRBD2 is a possible D gene (6 bases). Trimming took 0 bases from V and 8 from J, leaving 12 bases between them. The CDR3 loop spans 14 amino acids. The V gene's germline CDR1 is SEHNR and CDR2 FQNEAQ (reference sequence). The CDR3 here is CASSLAGGFGTQYF. As DNA, the CDR3 is TGTGCCAGCAGCTTAGCGGGGGGATTTGGTACGCAGTATTTT.

Note on this clonotype: As the CDR3 is not closed by the conserved phenylalanine or tryptophan, this likely results from a read error. No DNA is shown, since the ends of the CDR3 on it are uncertain; the CDR3 is the one TCRdb lists. The chain joins TRBV6-5 to TRBJ2-5; TRBD2 is taken as the D call from the table, unchecked against the DNA. Both ends counted, the CDR3 spans 14 residues. Germline V gene data show CDR1 as MNHEY and CDR2 as SVGAGI. The chain's CDR3 is CASSLAGGGETQYS.

This clonotype was observed at least ten times. The chain combines TRBV4-1 with TRBJ2-3; 12 bases map to TRBD2. The V gene's germline CDR1 is MGHRA and CDR2 YSYEKL. Trimming at V came to 4 bases and at J to 4 bases, leaving 9 bases not matched to a gene. This CDR3 region has 17 residues. The CDR3 sequence is CASSLTSTSGSSDTQYF. For the CDR3, the DNA is TGCGCCAGCAGCCTGACTTCGACTAGCGGGAGTTCAGATACGCAGTATTTT.

Concerning this clonotype: Compared with germline, one end of the junction differs, possibly owing to a read error. The rearrangement links TRBV10-3 to TRBJ2-3; D is unclear. CDR3 length: 11 residues. Germline-derived CDR1 and CDR2 are ENHRY and SYGVKD. The CDR3 loop reads CAISERYTQYF. Written as DNA, the CDR3 is TGTGCCATCAGTGAGCGATATACACAGTATTTT.